Sequencing of this T cell receptor (beta chain) was carried out in a study of T cell responses to AZD1222 COVID-19 vaccine. Repertoires were generated with immunoSEQ multiplex PCR, while TCRdb's copy carries only in-frame clones and drops some. This sample has around 110,000 clones, with about 93% found just once. V lost 7 bases, J lost 0 bases, and 3 bases lay in between. Germline V gene sequence: CDR1 KGHDR, CDR2 SFDVKD. This CDR3 is 12 amino acids long. V gene TRBV24-1 combines with J gene TRBJ1-5; D unresolved. The source is an adult who received the AZD1222 COVID-19 vaccine. Sequencing was performed on peripheral blood, taken 28 days after the second AZD1222 dose. The CDR3 here is CATRLSNQPQHF. CDR3 in DNA: TGTGCCACCAGGCTTAGCAATCAGCCCCAGCATTTT.